This passage covers 29 T cell receptor beta chains from one sample sequenced in a study of blood T cell repertoires in COVID-19. TCRdb's copy holds only in-frame clones and misses some; the assay was immunoSEQ multiplex PCR. The sample gives about 93,000 clones, about 89% of which show up once; around 5.2% is in the top ten. The sample was peripheral blood. Receptor source: a man aged 55 to 69 with COVID-19, enrolled during active disease.

This chain connects TRBV2 to TRBJ1-1; the D gene is possibly TRBD1 (5 bases). Germline V gives CDR1 SNHLY, CDR2 FYNNEI. V was cut by 6 bases and J by 1 base, with 9 bases left in between. The CDR3 is made up of 13 amino acids. CDR3 DNA sequence: TGTGCCAGCAGGTTGCAGGGGAACACTGAAGCTTTCTTT. Encoded protein: CASRLQGNTEAFF.

The gene calls are TRBV15 and TRBJ2-6; D ambiguous. Deletions cut 6 bases from V and 0 bases from J, with 9 bases between. The CDR3 sequence is 15 residues long. In germline, CDR1 is LNHNV, CDR2 YYDKDF (reference sequence). The CDR3 loop reads CATSPRSSGANVLTF. In DNA, the CDR3 is TGTGCCACCAGTCCACGCAGCTCTGGGGCCAACGTCCTGACTTTC.

V usage is TRBV6-5 and J usage is TRBJ2-1; 10 nucleotides align to TRBD2. Trimming removed 10 bases from V and 2 bases from J; junction bases left unmatched: 5. The CDR3 contains 14 residues. Per the germline V gene, CDR1 is MNHEY and CDR2 is SVGAGI. In DNA form, the CDR3 reads TGTGCCACTTGGACTAGCGGTACCTACAATGAGCAGTTCTTC. Its protein product is CATWTSGTYNEQFF.

The gene calls are TRBV7-2 and TRBJ2-5; weak D call: TRBD1 (6 bases). Trimming took off 4 bases at V and 5 bases at J, with 11 bases between the two ends. The V gene's germline CDR1 is SGHTA and CDR2 FQGNSA. This CDR3 is built from 13 residues. The CDR3 here is CASSSDREETQYF. The DNA for the CDR3 is TGTGCCAGCAGCTCGGACAGAGAGGAGACCCAGTACTTC.

The V call is TRBV2, the J call TRBJ2-1; TRBD2 aligns across 12 bases. V gave up 5 bases and J gave up 8 bases; unmatched junction bases: 7. Germline loops: CDR1 SNHLY, CDR2 FYNNEI. The CDR3 covers 15 residues. The CDR3 DNA reads as TGTGCCAGCAGTCGGTGGACTAGCGGGAATGATGAGCAGTTCTTC. This translates into CASSRWTSGNDEQFF.

The chain has TRBV7-8 and TRBJ1-4; D is ambiguous. Germline CDR1 SGHVS, CDR2 FQNEAQ. Trimming took off 1 base at V and 10 bases at J, with 13 bases between the two ends. CDR3 length: 14 amino acids. CDR3 amino acids: CASSLERQSTKLFF. Written as DNA, the CDR3 is TGTGCCAGCAGCTTAGAGAGGCAGTCTACAAAACTGTTTTTT.

This chain links TRBV12-3 or TRBV12-4 with TRBJ2-3, with D possibly matching TRBD2 (5 bases). V gave up 11 bases and J gave up 2 bases, with 14 bases separating them. The CDR3 extends over 13 amino acids. The CDR3 loop reads CACKGLNTDTQYF. CDR3 in DNA: TGTGCCTGTAAAGGACTGAACACAGATACGCAGTATTTT.

This clone was counted only a few times. The chain is built from TRBV9 and TRBJ1-4; maybe TRBD1 (6 bases). Trimming shortened V by 0 bases and J by 4 bases, and 10 bases separated the two germline ends. The CDR3 is 15 amino acids. Per the germline V gene, CDR1 is SGDLS and CDR2 is YYNGEE. CDR3 DNA: TGTGCCAGCAGCGTAGCTCAGGGGTTTAATGAAAAACTGTTTTTT. It yields the protein CASSVAQGFNEKLFF.

This chain links TRBV5-4 with TRBJ1-1, with D perhaps matching TRBD1 (6 bases). CDR3 length equals 16 residues. The germline V gene encodes CDR1 SGHNT and CDR2 YYREEE (reference sequence). Trimming cost V 4 bases and J 0 bases, with 16 bases left between them. The CDR3 loop is CASSPTGDRMNTEAFF. The CDR3 DNA sequence: TGTGCCAGCAGCCCGACAGGAGATAGAATGAACACTGAAGCTTTCTTT.

Only one count was recorded for this clone. The chain couples TRBV4-1 to TRBJ2-3; D might be TRBD2 (6 bases). The germline V gene has CDR1 MGHRA and CDR2 YSYEKL. V was trimmed by 0 bases and J by 1 base, leaving 8 bases between them. This CDR3 has 15 amino acids. DNA for the CDR3: TGCGCCAGCAGCCAAGAGTCTAGCGGCACAGATACGCAGTATTTT. Protein product: CASSQESSGTDTQYF.

The rearrangement uses TRBV5-5 and TRBJ2-7; unclear D gene. Trimming left V 4 bases short and J 0 bases short, with 14 bases between. Germline V gene data show CDR1 as SGHKS and CDR2 as YYEKEE (reference sequence). This CDR3 is built from 15 residues. Here the CDR3 reads CASSRTLISSYEQYF. CDR3 nucleotides: TGTGCCAGCAGCCGTACCCTAATAAGCTCCTACGAGCAGTACTTC.

The chain recombines TRBV7-3 with TRBJ2-1; 9 positions match TRBD1. V trimming: 5 bases; J trimming: 8 bases; junction bases outside the gene matches: 10. Germline V CDR1 and CDR2: SGHTA, FQGTGA. The CDR3 totals 15 residues. This CDR3 is CASSDRGSSYDEQFF. The CDR3 DNA sequence: TGTGCCAGCAGCGACAGGGGGTCTAGTTATGATGAGCAGTTCTTC.

The CDR3 nucleotides read TGTGCCAGCAGCCCTCTAGCGGGTAGCACAGATACGCAGTATTTT. Amino acids: CASSPLAGSTDTQYF. V is TRBV7-3 and J is TRBJ2-3; 8 bases align to TRBD2. Trimming took 5 bases from V and 0 from J; bases not matched to a gene: 4. Germline-derived CDR1 and CDR2 are SGHTA and FQGTGA. The CDR3 loop spans 15 amino acids. The complete variable domain, with remaining parts taken from reference TRBV7-3 and TRBJ2-3, reads GAGVSQTPSNKVTEKGKYVELRCDPISGHTALYWYRQSLGQGPEFLIYFQGTGAADDSGLPNDRFFAVRPEGSVSTLKIQRTERGDSAVYLCASSPLAGSTDTQYFGPGTRLTVL.

The rearrangement links TRBV11-3 to TRBJ2-2, with 7 bases fitting TRBD2. After removal of 4 bases from V and 4 bases from J, the junction contained 0 bases not matched to a gene. The CDR3 sequence is 13 residues long. Germline V gives CDR1 SGHNT, CDR2 YENEEA. The CDR3 protein is CASSSGGTGELFF. CDR3 DNA: TGTGCCAGCAGCTCGGGGGGCACCGGGGAGCTGTTTTTT.

This chain uses TRBV5-1 with TRBJ2-1; no definite D call. Trimming cost V 0 bases and J 0 bases, with 7 bases left between them. The germline gives CDR1 SGHRS, CDR2 YFSETQ. The CDR3 has 15 amino acids. The CDR3 here is CASSLGRSSYNEQFF. CDR3 nucleotides: TGCGCCAGCAGCTTGGGACGGAGCTCCTACAATGAGCAGTTCTTC.

The CDR3 region is CASSSNRDRGVSGELFF. In DNA form, the CDR3 reads TGCGCCAGCAGCTCGAACCGGGACAGGGGGGTATCCGGGGAGCTGTTTTTT. This rearrangement joins TRBV5-1 to TRBJ2-2, with 11 nucleotides matching TRBD1. There are 17 residues in the CDR3. After removal of 3 bases from V and 6 bases from J, the junction contained 10 bases not matched to a gene. The V gene's germline CDR1 is SGHRS and CDR2 YFSETQ.

There are a few counts of this clone. The genes are TRBV19 and TRBJ2-1; TRBD2 matches 10 bases. V was clipped by 3 bases and J by 7 bases; unmatched bases: 6. The CDR3 extends over 15 amino acids. Germline values: CDR1 LNHDA, CDR2 SQIVND (reference sequence). CDR3 sequence reads: CASSILAGEKNEQFF. CDR3 in DNA: TGTGCCAGTAGTATTCTAGCGGGAGAAAAGAATGAGCAGTTCTTC.

CDR3 DNA: TGTGCCAGCAGTGCCCCTAGCGGGAGTCGCACAGATACGCAGTATTTT. It encodes CASSAPSGSRTDTQYF. The chain links TRBV6-1 to TRBJ2-3, with 10 bases matching TRBD2. The V gene's germline CDR1 is MNHNS and CDR2 SASEGT. CDR3 length: 16 residues. The V segment lost 4 bases and the J segment 1 base; nucleotides outside the gene matches: 5.

The chain couples TRBV6-2 or TRBV6-3 to TRBJ1-5; D might be TRBD1 (6 bases). CDR1 and CDR2 from the germline V gene are MNHEY and SVGEGT. V was trimmed by 6 bases and J by 2 bases, leaving 20 bases between them. The CDR3 contains 17 residues. The DNA of the CDR3 is TGTGCCAGCAGCCGTGGACAGCTATGGAGTGGCAATCAGCCCCAGCATTTT. Translated: CASSRGQLWSGNQPQHF.

The V and J genes are TRBV7-2 and TRBJ1-5; D is perhaps TRBD1 (6 bases). The length of the CDR3 is 16 residues. The germline CDR1 and CDR2 sequences are SGHTA and FQGNSA. V gave up 0 bases and J gave up 3 bases, with 12 bases separating them. CDR3 sequence: CASSLAGRGLNQPQHF. The CDR3 DNA follows: TGTGCCAGCAGCTTAGCGGGCAGGGGCCTCAATCAGCCCCAGCATTTT.

The CDR3 DNA follows: TGCGCCAGCAGCCAAGCAGACAGATCTGGGGCCTGCACCTTC. It is translated as CASSQADRSGACTF. The chain uses TRBV4-1 and TRBJ1-2, with D possibly matching TRBD1 (5 bases). With 1 base removed from V and 13 bases from J, the gap between germline ends came to 19 bases. The CDR3 covers 14 residues. Germline V CDR1 and CDR2: MGHRA, YSYEKL.

V gene TRBV18 combines with J gene TRBJ2-7, with 9 bases matching TRBD1. Germline V gene data show CDR1 as KGHSH and CDR2 as LQKENI. V lost 2 bases, J lost 2 bases, and 4 bases stayed unmatched. This CDR3 has 15 residues. CDR3 coding DNA: TGTGCCAGCTCACCAGGGGGACAGGGAACCTACGAGCAGTACTTC. The encoded protein is CASSPGGQGTYEQYF.

V is TRBV9 and J is TRBJ2-7; D might be TRBD2 (6 bases). The V end lost 0 bases, the J end lost 0 bases, and 10 bases lay between the germline ends. This CDR3 has 15 residues. Germline loops: CDR1 SGDLS, CDR2 YYNGEE. CDR3 sequence reads: CASSVAPAGSYEQYF. For the CDR3, the DNA is TGTGCCAGCAGCGTAGCTCCAGCGGGCTCCTACGAGCAGTACTTC.

V gene TRBV2 combines with J gene TRBJ1-5; a weak D match, TRBD1 (6 bases). From germline, CDR1 is SNHLY and CDR2 FYNNEI. Trimming pared 7 bases from V and 12 bases from J, leaving 22 bases between. The CDR3 is 14 amino acids. The CDR3 bases are TGTGCCAGCACTGGGGGGGGCGGAAGTATCGGCCAGCATTTT. Translated, it gives CASTGGGGSIGQHF.

In this sample, this clone turned up once. V gene TRBV12-3 or TRBV12-4 combines with J gene TRBJ2-7; D remains ambiguous. Trimming took off 3 bases at V and 3 bases at J, with 9 bases between the two ends. CDR3 size: 13 residues. The CDR3 nucleotides are TGTGCCAGCAGTTTTTTACAGAACTACGAGCAGTACTTC. Its translation: CASSFLQNYEQYF.

This sequence joins TRBV15 and TRBJ2-5, with D perhaps TRBD2 (5 bases). V was shortened by 6 bases and J by 5 bases, with 13 bases between the two germline ends. CDR3 length: 13 amino acids. CDR1 and CDR2 from the germline V gene are LNHNV and YYDKDF (reference sequence). CDR3 sequence reads: CATSLTRGETQYF. The CDR3 region has the DNA TGTGCCACCAGTCTCACTAGAGGGGAGACCCAGTACTTC.

The chain recombines TRBV2 with TRBJ1-6; tentative D call: TRBD1 (5 bases). CDR3 length: 15 amino acids. Trimming removed 3 bases from V and 7 bases from J, with 13 bases in between. Germline V gives CDR1 SNHLY, CDR2 FYNNEI. The CDR3: CASSEEGTPNSPLHF. The DNA of the CDR3 is TGTGCCAGCAGTGAGGAGGGGACGCCGAATTCACCCCTCCACTTT.

The sample holds one count of this clone. V and J are TRBV28 and TRBJ2-3; TRBD2 is a possible D gene (5 bases). Germline lookup yields CDR1 MDHEN and CDR2 SYDVKM. V was cut by 5 bases and J by 1 base, with 10 bases left in between. CDR3 size: 14 residues. CDR3 protein: CASSPLGGTDTQYF. CDR3 nucleotides: TGTGCCAGCAGTCCCCTGGGAGGCACAGATACGCAGTATTTT. The complete variable domain, with remaining parts taken from reference TRBV28 and TRBJ2-3, reads DVKVTQSSRYLVKRTGEKVFLECVQDMDHENMFWYRQDPGLGLRLIYFSYDVKMKEKGDIPEGYSVSREKKERFSLILESASTNQTSMYLCASSPLGGTDTQYFGPGTRLTVL.

This chain links TRBV3-1 (or the pseudogene TRBV3-2) with TRBJ2-4; 14 bases are shared with TRBD2. CDR3 length equals 18 residues. Germline V CDR1 and CDR2: LGHDT, YNNKEL (reference sequence). With 1 base clipped from V and 5 bases from J, the junction kept 7 bases outside the gene matches. CDR3 sequence: CASSQGRTSGRRQNIQYF. Written as DNA, the CDR3 is TGTGCCAGCAGCCAAGGCAGGACTAGCGGGAGGAGGCAAAACATTCAGTACTTC.